This T cell receptor (beta chain) was found in a study of blood T cell repertoires in COVID-19. Study background: COVID-19 samples from acute and convalescent phases originated in the United States, Italy and Spain. The analysed material was cDNA or gDNA that came from T cells, B-cell-depleted T cells, or PBMCs.

Trimming removed 7 bases from V and 7 bases from J, with 17 bases in between. This CDR3 is built from 13 residues. In germline, CDR1 is SQVTM, CDR2 ANQGSEA. Original methodology: Cell counts per sample came from amplifying reference gene primers. Sequenced by immunoSEQ multiplex PCR; TCRdb stores in-frame clones only, minus some. That table supplies the V and J calls and clone size; D and trimming were determined from the DNA. Of approximately 260,000 clones listed, 80% to 90% are singletons. This clone was picked up a small number of times. V usage is TRBV29-1 and J usage is TRBJ1-3; tentatively, D is TRBD1 (5 bases). The source is a woman aged 65 to 85 with acute or convalescent COVID-19. Sequencing was carried out using peripheral blood. The CDR3 nucleotides are TGCAGCGCTGGGGACGGCGGGACGAACACCATATATTTT. Amino acid sequence: CSAGDGGTNTIYF.